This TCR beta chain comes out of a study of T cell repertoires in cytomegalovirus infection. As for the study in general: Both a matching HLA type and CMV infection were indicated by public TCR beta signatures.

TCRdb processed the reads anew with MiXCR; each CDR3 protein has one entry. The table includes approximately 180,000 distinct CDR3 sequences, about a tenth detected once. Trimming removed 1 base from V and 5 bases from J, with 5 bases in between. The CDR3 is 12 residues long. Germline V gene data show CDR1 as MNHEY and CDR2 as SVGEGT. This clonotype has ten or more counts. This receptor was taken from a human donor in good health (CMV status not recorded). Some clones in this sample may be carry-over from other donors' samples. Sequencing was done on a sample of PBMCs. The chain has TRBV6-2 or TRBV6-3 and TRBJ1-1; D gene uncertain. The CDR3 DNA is TGTGCCAGCAGTTACTACGGAACTGAAGCTTTCTTT. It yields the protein CASSYYGTEAFF.